The rows below give T cell receptor beta chains drawn from one sample of a study of radiotherapy plus CTLA-4 blockade in lung cancer. Produced via immunoSEQ multiplex PCR; TCRdb's table is partial and in-frame only. The sample includes some 120,000 clones, more than 65% seen only once; the top ten take 2.5% to 3.5%. The source was peripheral blood, collected from a patient treated with radiotherapy plus ipilimumab. These receptors were collected from a human donor with non-small cell lung cancer that progressed on radiotherapy plus ipilimumab. Some clones in this sample may be carry-over from other donors' samples. Each CDR3 is given with its conserved first and last residue. Each record gives: V gene, J gene, D gene, clone size, CDR3 protein, CDR3 DNA. The D gene is left open where the match is weak. Clone sizes are given selectively: once, few, many, or a class where the clone is expanded.

v_gene: TRBV27
j_gene: TRBJ2-3
d_gene: TRBD1
abundance: -
CDR3aa: CASSSLRQGWTDTQYF
CDR3nt: TGTGCCAGCAGTTCACTACGACAGGGGTGGACAGATACGCAGTATTTT

v_gene: TRBV5-1
j_gene: TRBJ1-5
d_gene: -
abundance: -
CDR3aa: CASSVGAGNQPQHF
CDR3nt: TGCGCCAGCAGCGTCGGTGCAGGTAATCAGCCCCAGCATTTT

v_gene: TRBV19
j_gene: TRBJ2-3
d_gene: -
abundance: few
CDR3aa: CASSIVWDGTDTQYF
CDR3nt: TGTGCCAGTAGTATAGTTTGGGACGGAACAGATACGCAGTATTTT

v_gene: TRBV5-1
j_gene: TRBJ1-5
d_gene: -
abundance: -
CDR3aa: CASSLEGVDQPQHF
CDR3nt: TGCGCCAGCAGCTTGGAGGGGGTCGATCAGCCCCAGCATTTT

v_gene: TRBV19
j_gene: TRBJ2-6
d_gene: -
abundance: -
CDR3aa: CASSLARLLSGANVLTF
CDR3nt: TGTGCCAGTAGTCTCGCCAGGTTGCTCTCTGGGGCCAACGTCCTGACTTTC

v_gene: TRBV5-4
j_gene: TRBJ2-2
d_gene: TRBD1
abundance: -
CDR3aa: CASGVTGGSDTGELFF
CDR3nt: TGTGCCAGCGGAGTGACAGGGGGCTCGGACACCGGGGAGCTGTTTTTT

v_gene: TRBV9
j_gene: TRBJ2-7
d_gene: TRBD2
abundance: once
CDR3aa: CASSAGGGVRREQYF
CDR3nt: TGTGCCAGCAGCGCCGGCGGGGGTGTCCGTAGGGAGCAGTACTTC

v_gene: TRBV18
j_gene: TRBJ1-6
d_gene: -
abundance: -
CDR3aa: CASSPAAPEFTLHF
CDR3nt: TGTGCCAGCTCTCCAGCAGCGCCCGAATTCACCCTCCACTTT

v_gene: TRBV5-4
j_gene: TRBJ2-7
d_gene: -
abundance: once
CDR3aa: CASSSGLSTSYEQYF
CDR3nt: TGTGCCAGCAGCTCAGGGCTCTCTACATCCTACGAGCAGTACTTC

v_gene: TRBV10-3
j_gene: TRBJ1-6
d_gene: -
abundance: -
CDR3aa: CAISDRPGYSPLHF
CDR3nt: TGTGCCATCAGTGACCGGCCAGGGTATTCACCCCTCCACTTT

v_gene: TRBV5-4
j_gene: TRBJ2-5
d_gene: TRBD2
abundance: once
CDR3aa: CASSSRLAGGRGTQYF
CDR3nt: TGTGCCAGCAGCTCGAGACTAGCGGGGGGAAGGGGGACCCAGTACTTC

v_gene: TRBV7-8
j_gene: TRBJ1-2
d_gene: -
abundance: -
CDR3aa: CASSLDRINYGYTF
CDR3nt: TGTGCCAGCAGCTTAGACAGAATTAACTATGGCTACACCTTC

v_gene: TRBV2
j_gene: TRBJ1-1
d_gene: -
abundance: -
CDR3aa: CASSHLGGPSMNTEAFF
CDR3nt: TGTGCCAGCAGTCATTTGGGGGGCCCCTCCATGAACACTGAAGCTTTCTTT

v_gene: TRBV19
j_gene: TRBJ1-4
d_gene: -
abundance: -
CDR3aa: CASSIRGNEKLFF
CDR3nt: TGTGCCAGTAGTATCAGGGGTAATGAAAAACTGTTTTTT

v_gene: TRBV2
j_gene: TRBJ2-3
d_gene: TRBD2
abundance: -
CDR3aa: CASSEGLTSGGLRTDTQYF
CDR3nt: TGTGCCAGCAGTGAAGGGTTGACTAGCGGGGGTTTGCGCACAGATACGCAGTATTTT

v_gene: TRBV21-1
j_gene: TRBJ2-1
d_gene: -
abundance: -
CDR3aa: CASSKNRDRGCRSYNEQFF
CDR3nt: TGTGCCAGCAGCAAAAACCGGGACAGGGGATGTCGCTCCTACAATGAGCAGTTCTTC

v_gene: TRBV15
j_gene: TRBJ2-5
d_gene: -
abundance: -
CDR3aa: CATSRVYGNQETQYF
CDR3nt: TGTGCCACCAGCAGAGTCTACGGGAACCAAGAGACCCAGTACTTC

v_gene: TRBV5-1
j_gene: TRBJ1-4
d_gene: -
abundance: -
CDR3aa: CASSLGRGDEKLFF
CDR3nt: TGCGCCAGCAGCTTGGGTAGGGGGGATGAAAAACTGTTTTTT

v_gene: TRBV7-2
j_gene: TRBJ2-7
d_gene: TRBD1
abundance: -
CDR3aa: CASSRLTGLDYEQYF
CDR3nt: TGTGCCAGCAGCCGATTGACAGGGTTGGATTACGAGCAGTACTTC

v_gene: TRBV10-2
j_gene: TRBJ1-3
d_gene: -
abundance: few
CDR3aa: CASSPSALSGNTIYF
CDR3nt: TGCGCCAGCAGCCCTTCCGCACTCTCTGGAAACACCATATATTTT

v_gene: TRBV18
j_gene: TRBJ2-7
d_gene: -
abundance: few
CDR3aa: CASSLGTVNYEQYF
CDR3nt: TGTGCCAGCTCACTCGGGACGGTTAACTACGAGCAGTACTTC

v_gene: TRBV2
j_gene: TRBJ1-2
d_gene: -
abundance: -
CDR3aa: CASSDQPGEGYTF
CDR3nt: TGTGCCAGCAGTGATCAGCCAGGGGAAGGCTACACCTTC

v_gene: TRBV19
j_gene: TRBJ2-7
d_gene: -
abundance: -
CDR3aa: CASSPHTGTESSYEQYF
CDR3nt: TGTGCCAGTAGTCCCCACACCGGGACGGAGAGCTCCTACGAGCAGTACTTC

v_gene: TRBV7-9
j_gene: TRBJ2-1
d_gene: -
abundance: -
CDR3aa: CASRSVDNEQFF
CDR3nt: TGTGCCAGCAGATCCGTGGACAATGAGCAGTTCTTC

v_gene: TRBV7-8
j_gene: TRBJ2-6
d_gene: -
abundance: -
CDR3aa: CASSLAYSGANVLTF
CDR3nt: TGTGCCAGCAGCCTCGCATATTCTGGGGCCAACGTCCTGACTTTC

v_gene: TRBV9
j_gene: TRBJ2-1
d_gene: TRBD2
abundance: -
CDR3aa: CASSVPLPGLADYNEQFF
CDR3nt: TGTGCCAGCAGCGTTCCCTTACCGGGACTAGCGGATTACAATGAGCAGTTCTTC

v_gene: TRBV29-1
j_gene: TRBJ2-1
d_gene: TRBD1
abundance: -
CDR3aa: CSVGDSTYNEQFF
CDR3nt: TGCAGCGTTGGGGACAGCACCTACAATGAGCAGTTCTTC

v_gene: TRBV4-3
j_gene: TRBJ1-6
d_gene: -
abundance: few
CDR3aa: CASSQDSDSPLHF
CDR3nt: TGCGCCAGCAGCCAAGATTCAGATTCACCCCTCCACTTT

v_gene: TRBV6-1
j_gene: TRBJ2-7
d_gene: TRBD1
abundance: -
CDR3aa: CASRAGQGSLEQYF
CDR3nt: TGTGCCAGCAGAGCGGGACAGGGGTCCTTGGAGCAGTACTTC

v_gene: TRBV7-2
j_gene: TRBJ2-3
d_gene: TRBD2
abundance: -
CDR3aa: CASSLVPAAGGQGDTQYF
CDR3nt: TGTGCCAGCAGCTTAGTCCCCGCGGCGGGGGGCCAAGGAGATACGCAGTATTTT

v_gene: TRBV19
j_gene: TRBJ2-1
d_gene: TRBD1
abundance: -
CDR3aa: CASSITGVPYNEQFF
CDR3nt: TGTGCCAGTAGTATAACAGGGGTCCCCTACAATGAGCAGTTCTTC

v_gene: TRBV5-6
j_gene: TRBJ2-2
d_gene: -
abundance: -
CDR3aa: CASSPGLGGNTGELFF
CDR3nt: TGTGCCAGCAGCCCCGGCCTGGGGGGGAACACCGGGGAGCTGTTTTTT

v_gene: TRBV18
j_gene: TRBJ2-1
d_gene: TRBD1
abundance: -
CDR3aa: CASSPQGASTGNEQFF
CDR3nt: TGTGCCAGCTCACCACAGGGGGCTAGTACGGGCAATGAGCAGTTCTTC

v_gene: TRBV5-8
j_gene: TRBJ2-3
d_gene: -
abundance: -
CDR3aa: CASSLSLTGSGTDTQYF
CDR3nt: TGTGCCAGCAGCCTCAGCCTCACAGGGTCTGGCACAGATACGCAGTATTTT

v_gene: TRBV28
j_gene: TRBJ1-1
d_gene: -
abundance: few
CDR3aa: CASRENFGGSTEAFF
CDR3nt: TGTGCCAGCAGGGAGAATTTCGGGGGTAGCACTGAAGCTTTCTTT

v_gene: TRBV5-1
j_gene: TRBJ1-3
d_gene: -
abundance: -
CDR3aa: CASSLGHLGPGNTIYF
CDR3nt: TGCGCCAGCAGCTTGGGGCACCTAGGACCTGGAAACACCATATATTTT

v_gene: TRBV30
j_gene: TRBJ1-4
d_gene: -
abundance: -
CDR3aa: CAWSRTPEKLFF
CDR3nt: TGTGCCTGGAGTAGGACCCCCGAAAAACTGTTTTTT

v_gene: TRBV19
j_gene: TRBJ2-3
d_gene: TRBD2
abundance: -
CDR3aa: CASSNQTSGTDTQYF
CDR3nt: TGTGCCAGTAGTAACCAGACTAGCGGCACAGATACGCAGTATTTT

v_gene: TRBV5-3
j_gene: TRBJ1-5
d_gene: -
abundance: -
CDR3aa: CARSQQARPQHF
CDR3nt: TGCGCCAGAAGCCAACAGGCCCGGCCCCAGCATTTT